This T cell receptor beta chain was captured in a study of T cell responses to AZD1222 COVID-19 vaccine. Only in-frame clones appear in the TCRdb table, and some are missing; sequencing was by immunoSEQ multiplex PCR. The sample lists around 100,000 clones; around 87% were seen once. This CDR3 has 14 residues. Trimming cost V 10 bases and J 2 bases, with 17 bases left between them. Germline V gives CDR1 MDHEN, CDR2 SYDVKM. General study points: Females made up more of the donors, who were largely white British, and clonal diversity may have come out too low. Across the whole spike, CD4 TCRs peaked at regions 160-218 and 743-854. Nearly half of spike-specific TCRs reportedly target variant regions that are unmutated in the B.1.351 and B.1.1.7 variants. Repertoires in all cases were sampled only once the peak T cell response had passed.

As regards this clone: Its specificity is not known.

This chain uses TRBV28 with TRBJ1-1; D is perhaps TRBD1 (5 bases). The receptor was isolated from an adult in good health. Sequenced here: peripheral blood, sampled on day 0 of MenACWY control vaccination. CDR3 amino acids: CATAAGLVNTEAFF. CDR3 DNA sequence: TGTGCCACTGCGGCAGGGCTGGTCAACACTGAAGCTTTCTTT.